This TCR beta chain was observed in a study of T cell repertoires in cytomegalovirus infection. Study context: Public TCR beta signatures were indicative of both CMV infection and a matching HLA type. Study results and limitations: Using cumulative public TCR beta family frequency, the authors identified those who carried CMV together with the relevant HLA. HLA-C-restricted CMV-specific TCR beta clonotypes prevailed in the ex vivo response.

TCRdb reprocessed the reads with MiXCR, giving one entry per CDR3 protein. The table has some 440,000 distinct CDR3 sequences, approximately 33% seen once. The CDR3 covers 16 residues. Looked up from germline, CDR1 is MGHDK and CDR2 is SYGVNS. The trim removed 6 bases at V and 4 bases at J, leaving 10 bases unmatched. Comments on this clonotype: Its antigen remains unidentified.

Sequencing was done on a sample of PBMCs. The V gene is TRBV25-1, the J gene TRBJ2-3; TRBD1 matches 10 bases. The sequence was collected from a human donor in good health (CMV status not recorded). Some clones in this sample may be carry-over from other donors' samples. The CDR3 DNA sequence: TGTGCCAGCAGATTGGGGACAGGGGTCGGGGCAGATACGCAGTATTTT. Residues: CASRLGTGVGADTQYF.